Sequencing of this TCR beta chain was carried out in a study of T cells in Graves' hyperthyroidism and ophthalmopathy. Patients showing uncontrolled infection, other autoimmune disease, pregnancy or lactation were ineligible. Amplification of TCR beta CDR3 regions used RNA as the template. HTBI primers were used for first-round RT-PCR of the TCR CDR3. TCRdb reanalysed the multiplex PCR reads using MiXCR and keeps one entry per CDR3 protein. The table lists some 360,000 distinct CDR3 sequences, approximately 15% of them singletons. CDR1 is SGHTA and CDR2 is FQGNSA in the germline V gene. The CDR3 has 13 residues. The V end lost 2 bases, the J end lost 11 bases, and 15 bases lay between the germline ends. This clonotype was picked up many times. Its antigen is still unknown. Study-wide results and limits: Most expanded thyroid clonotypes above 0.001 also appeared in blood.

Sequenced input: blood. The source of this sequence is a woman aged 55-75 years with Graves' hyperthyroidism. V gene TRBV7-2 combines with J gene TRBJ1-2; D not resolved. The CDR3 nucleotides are TGTGCCAGCAGCTTATCTGACGGGCTGCAGTACACCTTC. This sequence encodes CASSLSDGLQYTF.